The 32 T cell receptor beta chains reported below all come from one sample, sequenced in a study of neurological immune-mediated disorders (dated by TCRdb to between 2018 and 2020). Library prep was done by 5' RACE. Sequencing used an Illumina HiSeq 2500. TCRdb reprocessing: public reads trimmed at Q25 with fastp, clones called with MiXCR, in-frame beta chains kept. Each CDR3 protein appears once, grouped with its most common genes and DNA. This sample is represented by about 71,000 distinct CDR3 sequences; roughly 10% of them were singletons. 9.5% to 10% of the sample is taken by the ten largest. According to the study, the label for this sample's time point signals: longitudinal time-point 1 (baseline). The sample consisted of PBMCs. All receptors come from a man aged 25-45 years in good health.

The table lists this clonotype with many counts. The V gene is TRBV7-2, the J gene TRBJ2-7; 8 nucleotides align to TRBD2. Germline V gene data show CDR1 as SGHTA and CDR2 as FQGNSA. The CDR3 has 14 amino acids. After removal of 5 bases from V and 2 bases from J, the junction contained 5 bases not matched to a gene. CDR3 sequence: CASSRPGGAYEQYF. The DNA of the CDR3 is TGTGCCAGCAGCCGCCCGGGGGGGGCCTACGAGCAGTACTTC. The whole variable domain, filled in from reference TRBV7-2 and TRBJ2-7, reads GAGVSQSPSNKVTEKGKDVELRCDPISGHTALYWYRQSLGQGLEFLIYFQGNSAPDKSGLPSDRFSAERTGGSVSTLTIQRTQQEDSAVYLCASSRPGGAYEQYFGPGTRLTVT.

This clonotype showed up many times. Here the CDR3 DNA reads TGTGCCATCAGTGAAGACGGGAGCTCCTACAATGAGCAGTTCTTC. It encodes CAISEDGSSYNEQFF. The chain carries TRBV10-3 and TRBJ2-1, with TRBD2 as a possible D gene (6 bases). CDR1 is ENHRY, CDR2 SYGVKD, per germline. V was clipped by 3 bases and J by 0 bases, with 9 bases between them. The CDR3 length is 15 residues.

This clonotype was observed at least ten times. The V call is TRBV5-5, the J call TRBJ1-5, with D uncertain. Germline V gene sequence: CDR1 SGHKS, CDR2 YYEKEE (reference sequence). The CDR3 is 15 residues long. V lost 0 bases, J lost 0 bases, and 7 bases lay in between. The DNA of the CDR3 is TGTGCCAGCAGCTTGGTGGACCGTAGCAATCAGCCCCAGCATTTT. Translated, it gives CASSLVDRSNQPQHF.

This clonotype was detected many times. The chain carries TRBV7-2 and TRBJ1-2; D might be TRBD1 (5 bases). CDR1 and CDR2 (germline): SGHTA, FQGNSA. V lost 0 bases and J 8 bases, leaving 13 bases between the germline ends. CDR3 length: 14 residues. The CDR3 nucleotides read TGTGCCAGCAGCTTAGCTTTAGGGGCTGGCGGCTACACCTTC. This gives the protein CASSLALGAGGYTF.

There are many counts of this clonotype. The chain uses TRBV28 and TRBJ2-1; 7 nucleotides agree with TRBD1. The V segment lost 7 bases and the J segment 2 bases; nucleotides outside the gene matches: 2. CDR3 length equals 13 residues. From germline, CDR1 is MDHEN and CDR2 SYDVKM. The CDR3 DNA reads TGTGCCAGCATGACAGGGACCTACAATGAGCAGTTCTTC. As protein: CASMTGTYNEQFF.

This clonotype was observed at least ten times. The V call is TRBV5-1, the J call TRBJ2-4; D unresolved. Trimming stripped 0 bases from V and 1 base from J, with 5 bases between. From germline, CDR1 is SGHRS and CDR2 YFSETQ. CDR3 length: 14 residues. The CDR3 sequence is CASSLVGAKNIQYF. Here the CDR3 DNA reads TGCGCCAGCAGCTTGGTGGGCGCCAAAAACATTCAGTACTTC.

This clonotype was picked up many times. The CDR3 DNA is TGTGCCAGCAGCCCCGGGTGGACCGGGGAGCTGTTTTTT. Protein: CASSPGWTGELFF. The chain employs TRBV7-3 and TRBJ2-2; D not certain. The germline CDR1 and CDR2 sequences are SGHTA and FQGTGA. The CDR3 sequence is 13 residues long. Deletions cut 5 bases from V and 5 bases from J, with 9 bases between. The whole variable domain, remainder taken from reference TRBV7-3 and TRBJ2-2, is GAGVSQTPSNKVTEKGKYVELRCDPISGHTALYWYRQSLGQGPEFLIYFQGTGAADDSGLPNDRFFAVRPEGSVSTLKIQRTERGDSAVYLCASSPGWTGELFFGEGSRLTVL.

V and J are TRBV5-1 and TRBJ1-1; D is undetermined. V was trimmed by 6 bases and J by 0 bases, leaving 9 bases between them. This CDR3 contains 13 residues. CDR1 and CDR2 from the germline V gene are SGHRS and YFSETQ. The CDR3 sequence: CASMSELNTEAFF. The CDR3 DNA sequence: TGCGCCAGCATGTCTGAATTGAACACTGAAGCTTTCTTT.

This clonotype came up once. One end of the junction does not line up with germline, which may come from a read error. The V gene is TRBV10-3, the J gene TRBJ2-3; the D call may be TRBD1 or TRBD2 (7 bases each). This CDR3 has 15 residues. Germline V gene data show CDR1 as ENHRY and CDR2 as SYGVKD. The CDR3 reads CAISAGGGSTDKQYF. Written as DNA, the CDR3 is TGTGCCATCAGTGCAGGGGGGGGGAGCACAGATAAGCAGTATTTT.

This clonotype was detected ten times or more. This chain connects TRBV27 to TRBJ2-5, with D perhaps being TRBD1 or TRBD2 (7 bases each). Germline loops: CDR1 MNHEY, CDR2 SMNVEV (reference sequence). The CDR3 has 12 amino acids. The V end was cut by 6 bases, the J end by 5 bases, with 10 bases between. This chain's CDR3 is CASSQGGETQYF. The CDR3 DNA sequence: TGTGCCAGCAGCCAGGGGGGGGAGACCCAGTACTTC.

This clonotype has at least ten counts. The chain combines TRBV14 with TRBJ2-1; no reliable D call. The germline V and J ends were trimmed by 1 base and 4 bases, with 2 bases remaining between them. CDR1 and CDR2 from the germline V gene are SGHDN and FVKESK. The CDR3 is 12 residues long. The CDR3 loop is CASSQVYNEQFF. CDR3 nucleotides: TGTGCCAGCAGCCAAGTATACAATGAGCAGTTCTTC.

This clonotype turned up a few times. V usage is TRBV7-2 and J usage is TRBJ2-4; D might be TRBD2 (7 bases). The V end lost 7 bases, the J end lost 7 bases, and 20 bases lay between the germline ends. This CDR3 spans 15 amino acids. The V gene's germline CDR1 is SGHTA and CDR2 FQGNSA. The CDR3 reads CASMLFVGGGNIQYF. The DNA of the CDR3 is TGTGCCAGCATGCTGTTCGTGGGAGGGGGGAACATTCAGTACTTC.

This clonotype has only a few counts. The chain joins TRBV10-3 to TRBJ2-7; 11 bases line up with TRBD1. Germline CDR1 ENHRY, CDR2 SYGVKD. The CDR3 covers 14 residues. V dropped 4 bases and J dropped 6; count of bases not matched to a gene: 5. DNA for the CDR3: TGTGCCATCAGTGTCGGGACAGGGGGGCGCGAGCAGTACTTC. This translates into CAISVGTGGREQYF.

This clonotype was found a few times. The rearrangement uses TRBV20-1 and TRBJ2-6; D gene unclear. V was cut by 3 bases and J by 0 bases, with 3 bases left in between. Germline V gene data show CDR1 as DFQATT and CDR2 as SNEGSKA (reference sequence). This CDR3 has 13 amino acids. As DNA, the CDR3 is TGCAGTGCTAGTCCCTCTGGGGCCAACGTCCTGACTTTC. It yields the protein CSASPSGANVLTF.

Concerning this clonotype itself: The CDR3 does not end in the conserved phenylalanine or tryptophan, so this is likely a read error. The chain employs TRBV19 and TRBJ2-7; a possible D gene is TRBD1 (6 bases). CDR1 LNHDA and CDR2 SQIVND come from the germline V gene (reference sequence). V lost 8 bases to trimming and J lost 3 bases, with 14 bases between them. The CDR3 has 13 amino acids. DNA of the CDR3: TGTGCCAGTTCGAGGGGGTCGGGCTACGAGCAGTACTTA. Protein: CASSRGSGYEQYL.

This clonotype showed up just a few times. The gene calls are TRBV18 and TRBJ1-5; D gene ambiguous. Trimming left V 3 bases short and J 6 bases short, with 12 bases between. There are 14 residues in the CDR3. Germline V lookup: CDR1 KGHSH, CDR2 LQKENI. CDR3 residues: CASSPTSSGQPQHF. CDR3 coding DNA: TGTGCCAGCTCACCGACAAGCTCGGGTCAGCCCCAGCATTTT.

This clonotype was seen at least ten times. This chain links TRBV3-1 with TRBJ2-1; the D is unclear. The CDR3 extends over 13 amino acids. Per germline, CDR1 LGHDT and CDR2 YNNKEL (reference sequence). V lost 1 base to trimming and J lost 9 bases, with 10 bases between them. The CDR3 nucleotides read TGTGCCAGCAGCCAAGCCCCGTTTATTGAGCAGTTCTTC. Encoded protein: CASSQAPFIEQFF.

This rearrangement joins TRBV6-1 to TRBJ1-5; the D gene is possibly TRBD1 (5 bases). Germline V CDR1 and CDR2: MNHNS, SASEGT. The germline V and J ends were trimmed by 7 bases and 3 bases, with 13 bases remaining between them. The CDR3 contains 14 residues. The CDR3 loop is CASIWDGNNQPQHF. CDR3 sequence (DNA): TGTGCCAGCATTTGGGACGGTAACAATCAGCCCCAGCATTTT.

This clonotype was seen many times. CDR3 DNA: TGTGCCAGCAGTACGACATTTGGCTTCTACGAGCAGTACTTC. The encoded protein is CASSTTFGFYEQYF. The rearrangement links TRBV28 to TRBJ2-7; D uncertain. The CDR3 length is 14 residues. Trimming left V 5 bases short and J 3 bases short, with 14 bases between. The germline V gene encodes CDR1 MDHEN and CDR2 SYDVKM.

This clonotype was seen repeatedly, ten times or more. V is TRBV5-6 and J is TRBJ1-5, with 7 bases aligning to TRBD1. This CDR3 comprises 21 residues. Germline CDR1 is SGHDT and CDR2 is YYEEEE. J gave up 0 bases and V 6 bases, and 24 bases lay outside the gene matches. The CDR3 nucleotides read TGTGCCAGCATCTACCTAAGACAGGGAGCCCCCGGAGCAGATAGCAATCAGCCCCAGCATTTT. Protein: CASIYLRQGAPGADSNQPQHF. Combining the CDR3 with reference TRBV5-6 and TRBJ1-5 gives the whole variable domain DAGVTQSPTHLIKTRGQQVTLRCSPKSGHDTVSWYQQALGQGPQFIFQYYEEEERQRGNFPDRFSGHQFPNYSSELNVNALLLGDSALYLCASIYLRQGAPGADSNQPQHFGDGTRLSIL.

This clonotype has at least ten counts. The gene calls are TRBV7-2 and TRBJ1-1; D remains ambiguous. Trimming removed 5 bases from V and 0 bases from J, with 10 bases in between. This CDR3 has 14 amino acids. The V gene's germline CDR1 is SGHTA and CDR2 FQGNSA. The CDR3 loop reads CASSTYRVNTEAFF. The CDR3 DNA is TGTGCCAGCAGCACTTACAGAGTGAACACTGAAGCTTTCTTT.

This clonotype was observed at least ten times. The chain links TRBV12-3 or TRBV12-4 to TRBJ2-1, with 8 bases that match TRBD2. The CDR3 is 15 amino acids. With 6 bases clipped from V and 2 bases from J, the junction kept 6 bases outside the gene matches. CDR3 nucleotide sequence: TGTGCCAGCAGCAGTAGCGGGACAACCTACAATGAGCAGTTCTTC. Its protein is CASSSSGTTYNEQFF.

This clonotype was found many times. The chain employs TRBV20-1 and TRBJ2-5, with 8 bases that match TRBD1. This CDR3 is built from 12 residues. Germline CDR1 is DFQATT and CDR2 is SNEGSKA (reference sequence). J lost 5 bases, V lost 7 bases, and 6 bases had no gene match. The CDR3 loop is CSVETGAETQYF. CDR3 in DNA: TGCAGTGTCGAGACAGGGGCCGAGACCCAGTACTTC.

This clonotype was counted ten times or more. V gene TRBV5-1 combines with J gene TRBJ2-7; 9 nucleotides match TRBD1. V gave up 0 bases and J gave up 3 bases; unmatched junction bases: 7. The CDR3 length is 16 residues. In germline, CDR1 is SGHRS, CDR2 YFSETQ. For the CDR3, the DNA is TGCGCCAGCAGCTTGGCCGCGACAGGGGGGGACTACGAGCAGTACTTC. Its translation is CASSLAATGGDYEQYF. Complete variable domain (other parts from reference TRBV5-1 and TRBJ2-7): KAGVTQTPRYLIKTRGQQVTLSCSPISGHRSVSWYQQTPGQGLQFLFEYFSETQRNKGNFPGRFSGRQFSNSRSEMNVSTLELGDSALYLCASSLAATGGDYEQYFGPGTRLTVT.

This clonotype was seen many times. The genes are TRBV5-1 and TRBJ2-7; 11 bases are shared with TRBD2. The CDR3 runs to 16 residues. The J segment lost 4 bases and the V segment lost 4 bases, leaving 10 bases of the junction unmatched. CDR1 is SGHRS and CDR2 is YFSETQ in the germline V gene. The CDR3 bases are TGCGCCAGCAGCGGCGGGGGGGGACTAGCGGAGTACGAGCAGTACTTC. Translation gives CASSGGGGLAEYEQYF.

The sample holds many counts of this clonotype. V gene TRBV20-1 combines with J gene TRBJ2-5, with D maybe TRBD2 (6 bases). Trimming left V 6 bases short and J 5 bases short, with 10 bases between. Germline loops: CDR1 DFQATT, CDR2 SNEGSKA (reference sequence). This CDR3 contains 11 residues. In DNA form, the CDR3 reads TGCAGTGCCTACGGAGGGGAGACCCAGTACTTC. Translated, it gives CSAYGGETQYF.

Only a few counts were recorded for this clonotype. This chain uses TRBV29-1 with TRBJ1-1; maybe TRBD1 (5 bases). The CDR3 covers 14 residues. Germline V gives CDR1 SQVTM, CDR2 ANQGSEA. The V end was cut by 2 bases, the J end by 0 bases, with 10 bases between. The CDR3 DNA is TGCAGCGTTGAAAAGGGGACCATGAACACTGAAGCTTTCTTT. Translating gives CSVEKGTMNTEAFF.

This clonotype was picked up many times. V usage is TRBV10-3 and J usage is TRBJ2-7, with 13 bases fitting TRBD2. Losses at the gene ends were 8 bases for V and 1 base for J; bases not matched to a gene: 8. The CDR3 length is 16 residues. CDR1 and CDR2 from the germline V gene are ENHRY and SYGVKD. As DNA, the CDR3 is TGTGCCATCGGGGGACTAGCGGGAAGTTCTTCCTACGAGCAGTACTTC. Translated: CAIGGLAGSSSYEQYF.

Concerning this clonotype itself: The junction departs from the called germline gene at one end, perhaps through a read error. The rearrangement joins TRBV18 to TRBJ2-7, with 7 positions matching TRBD1. This CDR3 has 14 amino acids. Germline V gives CDR1 KGHSH, CDR2 LQKENI. CDR3 protein: CASALDRNDYEQYF. Here the CDR3 DNA reads TGCGCCAGCGCATTGGACAGGAACGACTACGAGCAGTACTTC.

This clonotype was counted many times. The chain carries TRBV29-1 and TRBJ2-1; 9 bases agree with TRBD2. Per the germline V gene, CDR1 is SQVTM and CDR2 is ANQGSEA. CDR3 length equals 19 residues. With 0 bases clipped from V and 0 bases from J, the junction kept 12 bases outside the gene matches. The DNA for the CDR3 is TGCAGCGTTGAAGATCGGGGTAGCGGGAGACTAAACTCCTACAATGAGCAGTTCTTC. It encodes CSVEDRGSGRLNSYNEQFF.

This clonotype was observed many times. The chain combines TRBV6-6 with TRBJ1-1; D unresolved. Germline V gene sequence: CDR1 MNHNY, CDR2 SVGAGI (reference sequence). The CDR3 is made up of 13 amino acids. V was clipped by 10 bases and J by 0 bases, with 12 bases between them. This chain's CDR3 is CATDDGLNTEAFF. The CDR3, as DNA: TGTGCCACCGACGACGGATTGAACACTGAAGCTTTCTTT.

This clonotype was found many times. The chain uses TRBV28 and TRBJ2-1, with D hard to call. The CDR3 runs to 14 residues. V lost 6 bases and J 0 bases, leaving 9 bases between the germline ends. Germline CDR1 reads MDHEN; CDR2 reads SYDVKM. The CDR3 here is CASSLLSSYNEQFF. The CDR3 nucleotides read TGTGCCAGCAGCCTTTTGTCCTCCTACAATGAGCAGTTCTTC. Drawing the rest from reference TRBV28 and TRBJ2-1, the complete variable domain is DVKVTQSSRYLVKRTGEKVFLECVQDMDHENMFWYRQDPGLGLRLIYFSYDVKMKEKGDIPEGYSVSREKKERFSLILESASTNQTSMYLCASSLLSSYNEQFFGPGTRLTVL.